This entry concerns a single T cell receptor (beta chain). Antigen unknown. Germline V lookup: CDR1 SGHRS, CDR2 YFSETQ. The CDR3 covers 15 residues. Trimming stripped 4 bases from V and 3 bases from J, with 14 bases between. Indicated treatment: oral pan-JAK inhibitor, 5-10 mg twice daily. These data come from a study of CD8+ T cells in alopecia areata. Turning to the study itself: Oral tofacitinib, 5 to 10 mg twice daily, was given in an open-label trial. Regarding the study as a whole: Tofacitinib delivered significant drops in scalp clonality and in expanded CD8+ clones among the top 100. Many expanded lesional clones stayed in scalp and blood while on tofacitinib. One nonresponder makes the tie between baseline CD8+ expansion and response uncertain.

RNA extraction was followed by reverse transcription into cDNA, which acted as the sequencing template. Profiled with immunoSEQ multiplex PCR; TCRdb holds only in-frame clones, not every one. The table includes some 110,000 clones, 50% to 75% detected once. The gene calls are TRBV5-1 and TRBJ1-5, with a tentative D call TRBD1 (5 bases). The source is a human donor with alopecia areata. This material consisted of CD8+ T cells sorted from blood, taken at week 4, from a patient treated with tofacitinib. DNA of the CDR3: TGCGCCAGCAGCCTCGGGACCGCAATCAATCAGCCCCAGCATTTT. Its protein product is CASSLGTAINQPQHF.